The present T cell receptor (beta chain) was sequenced within a study of T-cell reconstitution after alpha-beta-depleted transplantation in children. Findings and limits, study-wide: There were some patients whose high TCRbeta diversity at day 60 came from surviving recipient T cells and thymic progenitors. Among T cells one year after transplant, newly produced cells accounted for most counts and diversity.

CDR3 length: 15 amino acids. Germline V gives CDR1 DFQATT, CDR2 SNEGSKA (reference sequence). V was trimmed by 1 base and J by 7 bases, leaving 17 bases between them. This clonotype occurred many times. The antigen remains unidentified. Molecular barcoding with unique molecular identifiers was used for the TCRbeta library. One entry per CDR3 protein, called by TCRdb with MiXCR from the PCR reads. Here the sample spans approximately 300,000 distinct CDR3 sequences, around 10% being singletons. The TCR originated in a boy less than two years old with acute myeloid leukemia, due to receive a stem cell transplant. This specimen consisted of PBMCs, obtained before TCRalphabeta/CD19-depleted stem cell transplant. The rearrangement uses TRBV20-1 and TRBJ1-5; maybe TRBD1 (5 bases). The chain's CDR3 is CSARGWAVGEQPQHF. Here the CDR3 DNA reads TGCAGTGCTAGAGGGTGGGCCGTGGGGGAGCAGCCCCAGCATTTT.